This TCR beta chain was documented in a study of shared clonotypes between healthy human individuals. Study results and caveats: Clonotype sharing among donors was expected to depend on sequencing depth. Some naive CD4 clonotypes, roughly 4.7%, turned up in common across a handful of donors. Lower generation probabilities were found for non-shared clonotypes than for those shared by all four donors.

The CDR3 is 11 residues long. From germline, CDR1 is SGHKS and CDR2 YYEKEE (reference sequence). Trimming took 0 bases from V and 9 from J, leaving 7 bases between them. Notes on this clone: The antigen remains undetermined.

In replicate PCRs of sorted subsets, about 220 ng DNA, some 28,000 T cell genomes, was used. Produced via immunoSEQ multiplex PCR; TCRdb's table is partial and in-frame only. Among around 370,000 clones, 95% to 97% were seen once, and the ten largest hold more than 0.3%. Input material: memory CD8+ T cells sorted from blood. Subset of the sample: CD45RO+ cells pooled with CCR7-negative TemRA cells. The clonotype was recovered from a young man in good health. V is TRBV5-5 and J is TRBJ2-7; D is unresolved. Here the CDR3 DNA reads TGTGCCAGCAGCTTGGGACTGGGGCAGTACTTC. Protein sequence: CASSLGLGQYF.